Given below is one TCR beta chain in context. This clonotype was counted a few times. Its antigen target is currently unknown. No much larger clone is present one base from it, and per-base qualities are unavailable. The data derive from a study of patients and donors after allogeneic stem cell transplantation (dated by TCRdb to 2018 to 2020). Library construction relied on RT-PCR. The instrument was a NextSeq 550. TCRdb applied fastp at Q25 and MiXCR to the public reads, then kept only in-frame beta chains. Rows are unified per CDR3 protein, each entry keeping the most common DNA and genes. Counted in this sample were about 110,000 distinct CDR3 sequences; approximately 35% of them appeared once. The ten largest clones represent under 30% of the sample. The CDR3 sequence holds 10 residues, the cysteine and phenylalanine included. Kept here is only the CDR3 DNA, which spans 30 bases and is read in frame from base 1. V gives up 5 bases and J gives up 5 bases, and the segment between their germline ends measures 4 bases. The CDR1 and CDR2 encoded by the germline V gene are SQVTM and ANQGSEA.

The rearrangement combines TRBV29-1 with TRBJ2-1, with the identity of the D gene unclear. The specimen sequenced was blood, either unsorted or a sorted T cell fraction (not recorded which). This sequence was found in a human donor who was either an allogeneic HSCT recipient or a stem cell or donor lymphocyte infusion donor (not recorded which). It is not recorded whose cells these are; they may come from a transplant donor. CDR3 region: CSVHHNEQFF. The nucleotides are TGCAGCGTTCATCACAATGAGCAGTTCTTC.